The 3 T cell receptor beta chains presented below share a single source sample, sequenced in a study of shared clonotypes between healthy human individuals. Assay used: immunoSEQ multiplex PCR; TCRdb lists only in-frame clones, some missing. The table includes some 2,500,000 clones, 92% detected once. The specimen sequenced was naive CD4+ T cells from PBMCs. As to subset: CD45RA+ positively selected. The receptors were sampled from a man younger than 30 in good health. Some clones in this sample may be carry-over from other donors' samples.

Concerning this clone itself: The sample holds other DNA sequences that translate to the same CDR3. V and J are TRBV28 and TRBJ2-7; D perhaps matches TRBD1 (5 bases). Germline CDR1 reads MDHEN; CDR2 reads SYDVKM. V was clipped by 7 bases and J by 4 bases, with 11 bases between them. The CDR3 length is 12 residues. CDR3 DNA sequence: TGTGCCAGCACCACGGCAGGGTACGAGCAGTACTTC. Translating it yields CASTTAGYEQYF.

The CDR3: CASSLNRALNTEAFF. CDR3 in DNA: TGTGCCAGCAGTTTAAACAGGGCCCTGAACACTGAAGCTTTCTTT. The chain has TRBV6-5 and TRBJ1-1; D may be TRBD1 (6 bases). CDR3 length: 15 residues. Trimming took 4 bases from V and 0 from J, leaving 12 bases between them. Germline V gene lookup returns CDR1 MNHEY and CDR2 SVGAGI.

This rearrangement joins TRBV11-2 to TRBJ2-4, with TRBD2 matching over 9 bases. Trimming cost V 6 bases and J 7 bases; bases outside gene matches: 10. CDR1 is SGHAT, CDR2 FQNNGV, per germline. The CDR3 covers 15 residues. CDR3 protein: CASRRAGGLKNIQYF. The CDR3 DNA follows: TGTGCCAGCAGAAGGGCGGGAGGGCTAAAGAACATTCAGTACTTC.